What follows is one TCR beta chain and its context. Its antigen is currently unknown. The sample holds other DNA sequences that translate to the same CDR3. These data belong to a study of shared clonotypes between healthy human individuals. Background on the study: Each donor's CD4 naive and CD4 memory cells filled three plates apiece, CD8 naive two, and CD8 memory one.

Those who donated, Caucasian adults without exception, all lived in Nashville, Tennessee. Overall study results and limits: The represented genetic and exposure-history diversity was limited by the small number of donors.

V lost 8 bases and J lost 0; bases outside the gene matches: 2. Germline CDR1 is MNHNS and CDR2 is SASEGT. The CDR3 has 13 residues. Per the original methods: Junction-only sequences produced by ImmunoSEQ had no quality scores, so filtering differed. Measured with immunoSEQ multiplex PCR; TCRdb has only the in-frame clones, and not every one. That table is the source of V, J and clone size, and D and trimming were worked out from the DNA. Seen here are 2,100,000 or so clones, under 97% observed once, and the top ten hold over 0.1%. Sequencing was performed on naive CD4+ T cells sorted from blood. Subset indicated: CD45RA+ positively selected. The sequence derives from a man younger than 30 in good health. The rearrangement joins TRBV6-1 to TRBJ2-3, with 7 bases lining up with TRBD1. The CDR3 spells CASRQGSTDTQYF. CDR3 DNA sequence: TGTGCCAGCCGACAGGGTAGCACAGATACGCAGTATTTT.